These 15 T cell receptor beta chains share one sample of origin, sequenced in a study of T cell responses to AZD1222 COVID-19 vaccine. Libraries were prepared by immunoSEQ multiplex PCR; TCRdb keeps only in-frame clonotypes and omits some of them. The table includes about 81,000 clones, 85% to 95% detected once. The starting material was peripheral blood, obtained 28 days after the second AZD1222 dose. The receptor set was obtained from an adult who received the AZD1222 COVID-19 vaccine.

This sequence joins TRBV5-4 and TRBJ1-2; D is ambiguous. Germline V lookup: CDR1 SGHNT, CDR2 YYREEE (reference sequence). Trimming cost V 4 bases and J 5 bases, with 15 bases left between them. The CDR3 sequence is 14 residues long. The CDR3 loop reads CASSDVGRGYGYTF. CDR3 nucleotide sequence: TGTGCCAGCAGCGATGTGGGGAGAGGGTATGGCTACACCTTC.

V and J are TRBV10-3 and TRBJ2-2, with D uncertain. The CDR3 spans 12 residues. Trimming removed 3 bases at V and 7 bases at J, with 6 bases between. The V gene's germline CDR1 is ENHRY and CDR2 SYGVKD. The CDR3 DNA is TGTGCCATCAGTGAAACGGTCGGGGAGCTGTTTTTT. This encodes CAISETVGELFF.

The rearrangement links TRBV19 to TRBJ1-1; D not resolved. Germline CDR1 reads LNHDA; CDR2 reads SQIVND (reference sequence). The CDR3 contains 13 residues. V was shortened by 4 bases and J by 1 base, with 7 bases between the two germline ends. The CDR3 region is CASSTFPNTEAFF. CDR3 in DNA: TGTGCCAGTAGTACCTTCCCGAACACTGAAGCTTTCTTT.

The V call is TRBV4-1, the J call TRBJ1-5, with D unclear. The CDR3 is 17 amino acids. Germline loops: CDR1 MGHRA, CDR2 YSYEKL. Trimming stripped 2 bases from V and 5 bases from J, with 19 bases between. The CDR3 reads CASSQIQSRISDQPQHF. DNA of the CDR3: TGCGCCAGCAGCCAAATTCAAAGTCGGATAAGCGATCAGCCCCAGCATTTT.

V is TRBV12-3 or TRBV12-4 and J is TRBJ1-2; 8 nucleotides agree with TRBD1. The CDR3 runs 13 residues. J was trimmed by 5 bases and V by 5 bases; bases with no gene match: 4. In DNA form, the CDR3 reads TGTGCCAGCAGTCGGACAGGGACTTATGGCTACACCTTC. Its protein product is CASSRTGTYGYTF.

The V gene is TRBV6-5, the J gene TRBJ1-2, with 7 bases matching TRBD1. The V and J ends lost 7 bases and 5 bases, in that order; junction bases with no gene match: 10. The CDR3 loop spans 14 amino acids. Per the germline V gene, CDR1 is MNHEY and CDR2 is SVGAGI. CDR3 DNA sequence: TGTGCCAGCAAGCCCCCGGGACAGTTATATGGCTACACCTTC. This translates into CASKPPGQLYGYTF.

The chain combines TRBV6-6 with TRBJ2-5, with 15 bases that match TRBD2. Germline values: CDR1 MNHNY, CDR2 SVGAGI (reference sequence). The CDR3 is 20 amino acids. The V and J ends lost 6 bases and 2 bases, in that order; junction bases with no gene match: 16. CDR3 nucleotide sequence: TGTGCCAGCAGCCGTTACTCTTCTCCCGGGACTAGCGGGAGGCAAGAGACCCAGTACTTC. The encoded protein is CASSRYSSPGTSGRQETQYF.

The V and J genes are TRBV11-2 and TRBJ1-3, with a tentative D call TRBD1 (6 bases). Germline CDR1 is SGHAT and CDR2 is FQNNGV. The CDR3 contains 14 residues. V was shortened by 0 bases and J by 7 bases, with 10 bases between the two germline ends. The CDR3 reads CASSLDRGANTIYF. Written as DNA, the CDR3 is TGTGCCAGCAGCTTAGATCGGGGGGCTAACACCATATATTTT.

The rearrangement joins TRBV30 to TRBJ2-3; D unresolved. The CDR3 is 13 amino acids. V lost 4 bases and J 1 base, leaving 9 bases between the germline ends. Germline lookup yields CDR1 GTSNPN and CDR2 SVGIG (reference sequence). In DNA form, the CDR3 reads TGTGCCTGGACCCCGACCCGCACAGATACGCAGTATTTT. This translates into CAWTPTRTDTQYF.

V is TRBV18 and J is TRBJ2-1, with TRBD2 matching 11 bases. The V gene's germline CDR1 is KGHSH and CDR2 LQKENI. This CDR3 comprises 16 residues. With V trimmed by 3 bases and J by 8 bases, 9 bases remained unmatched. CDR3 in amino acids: CASSPTLAGVGDEQFF. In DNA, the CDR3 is TGTGCCAGCTCACCCACACTAGCGGGAGTAGGTGATGAGCAGTTCTTC.

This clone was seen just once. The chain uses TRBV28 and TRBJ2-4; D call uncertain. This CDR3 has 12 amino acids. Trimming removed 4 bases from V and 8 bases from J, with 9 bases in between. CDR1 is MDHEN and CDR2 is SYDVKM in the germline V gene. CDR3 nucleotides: TGTGCCAGCAGTTCACCTCTATACATTCAGTACTTC. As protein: CASSSPLYIQYF.

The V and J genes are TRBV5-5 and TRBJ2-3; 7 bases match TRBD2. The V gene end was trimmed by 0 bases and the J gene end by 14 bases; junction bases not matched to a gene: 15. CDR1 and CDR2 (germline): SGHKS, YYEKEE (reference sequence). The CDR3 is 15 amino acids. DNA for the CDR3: TGTGCCAGCAGCTTGGTCGGTCCTTCGGGACTACTTTTGTATTTT. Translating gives CASSLVGPSGLLLYF. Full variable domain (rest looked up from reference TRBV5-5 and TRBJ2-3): DAGVTQSPTHLIKTRGQQVTLRCSPISGHKSVSWYQQVLGQGPQFIFQYYEKEERGRGNFPDRFSARQFPNYSSELNVNALLLGDSALYLCASSLVGPSGLLLYFGPGTRLTVL.

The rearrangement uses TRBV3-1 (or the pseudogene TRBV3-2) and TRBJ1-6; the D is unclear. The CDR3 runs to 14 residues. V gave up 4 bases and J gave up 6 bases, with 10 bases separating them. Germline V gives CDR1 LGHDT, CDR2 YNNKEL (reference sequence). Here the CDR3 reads CASSRGGSNSPLHF. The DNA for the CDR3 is TGTGCCAGCAGCCGCGGAGGGAGTAATTCACCCCTCCACTTT.

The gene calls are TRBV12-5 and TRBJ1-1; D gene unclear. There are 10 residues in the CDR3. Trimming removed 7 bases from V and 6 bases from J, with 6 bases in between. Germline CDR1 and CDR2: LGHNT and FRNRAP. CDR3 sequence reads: CASAGAEAFF. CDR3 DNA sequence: TGTGCTAGTGCGGGAGCTGAAGCTTTCTTT.

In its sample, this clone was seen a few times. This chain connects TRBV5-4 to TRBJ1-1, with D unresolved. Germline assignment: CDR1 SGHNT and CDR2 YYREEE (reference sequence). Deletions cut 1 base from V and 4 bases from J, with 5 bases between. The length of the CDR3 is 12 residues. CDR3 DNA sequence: TGTGCCAGCAGCTTGAGAAGCACTGAAGCTTTCTTT. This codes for CASSLRSTEAFF.